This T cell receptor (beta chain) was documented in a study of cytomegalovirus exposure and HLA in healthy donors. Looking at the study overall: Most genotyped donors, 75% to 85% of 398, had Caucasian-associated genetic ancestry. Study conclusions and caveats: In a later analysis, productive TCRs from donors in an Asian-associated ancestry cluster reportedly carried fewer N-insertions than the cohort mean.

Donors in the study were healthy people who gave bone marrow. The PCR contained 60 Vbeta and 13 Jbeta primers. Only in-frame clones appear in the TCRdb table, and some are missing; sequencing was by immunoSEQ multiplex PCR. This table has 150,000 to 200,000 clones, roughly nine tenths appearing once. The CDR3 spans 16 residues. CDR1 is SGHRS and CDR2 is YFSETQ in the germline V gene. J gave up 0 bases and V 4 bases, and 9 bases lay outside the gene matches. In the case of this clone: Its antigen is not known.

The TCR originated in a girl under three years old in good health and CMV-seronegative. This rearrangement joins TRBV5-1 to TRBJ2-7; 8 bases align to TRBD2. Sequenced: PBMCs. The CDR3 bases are TGCGCCAGCAGCACACTTAGCGGGATTGGCTCCTACGAGCAGTACTTC. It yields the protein CASSTLSGIGSYEQYF.